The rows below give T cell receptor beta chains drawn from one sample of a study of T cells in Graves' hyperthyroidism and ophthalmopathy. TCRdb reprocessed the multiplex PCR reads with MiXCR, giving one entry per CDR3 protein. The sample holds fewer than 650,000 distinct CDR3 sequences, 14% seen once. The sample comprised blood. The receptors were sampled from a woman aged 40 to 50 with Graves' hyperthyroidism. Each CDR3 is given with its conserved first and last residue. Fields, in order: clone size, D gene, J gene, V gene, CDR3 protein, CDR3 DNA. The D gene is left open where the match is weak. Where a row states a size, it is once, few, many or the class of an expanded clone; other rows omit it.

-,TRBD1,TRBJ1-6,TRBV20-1,CSARADRGVYNSPLHF,TGCAGTGCTAGGGCTGACAGGGGGGTTTATAATTCACCCCTCCACTTT
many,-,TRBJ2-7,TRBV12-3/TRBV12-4,CASSSDASYEQYF,TGTGCCAGCAGTTCGGACGCCTCCTACGAGCAGTACTTC
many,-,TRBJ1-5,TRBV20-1,CSARVGSGGEQPQHF,TGCAGTGCTAGAGTAGGATCGGGGGGCGAACAGCCCCAGCATTTT
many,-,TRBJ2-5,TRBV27,CASRLLSGIQETQYF,TGTGCCAGCAGACTATTAAGCGGAATCCAAGAGACCCAGTACTTC
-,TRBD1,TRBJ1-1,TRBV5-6,CASWGQGNTEAFF,TGTGCCAGCTGGGGACAGGGGAACACTGAAGCTTTCTTT
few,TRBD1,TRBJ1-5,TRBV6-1,CASRIGQESNNQPQHF,TGTGCCAGCAGAATCGGACAGGAGTCAAACAATCAGCCCCAGCATTTT
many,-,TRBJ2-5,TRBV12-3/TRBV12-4,CASSIAAGGQETQYF,TGTGCCAGCAGTATAGCGGCAGGGGGGCAAGAGACCCAGTACTTC
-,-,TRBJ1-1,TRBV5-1,CASSYQSTGRTEAFF,TGCGCCAGCAGCTACCAATCGACAGGACGGACTGAAGCTTTCTTT
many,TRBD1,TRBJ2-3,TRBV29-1,CSLRQGASDTQYF,TGCAGCCTTCGACAGGGGGCGTCAGATACGCAGTATTTT
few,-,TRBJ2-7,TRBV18,CASSPTDRRSYEQYF,TGTGCCAGCTCACCTACCGACAGGAGATCCTACGAGCAGTACTTC
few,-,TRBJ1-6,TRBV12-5,CASGLEGPGSPLHF,TGTGCTAGTGGTTTGGAGGGCCCCGGTTCACCCCTCCACTTT
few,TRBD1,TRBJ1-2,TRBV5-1,CASSFLTGAEYGYTF,TGCGCCAGCAGCTTCCTGACAGGGGCGGAATATGGCTACACCTTC
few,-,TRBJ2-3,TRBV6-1,CASSERQRASTDTQYF,TGTGCCAGCAGCGAAAGACAGCGGGCGAGCACAGATACGCAGTATTTT
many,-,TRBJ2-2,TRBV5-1,CASTQAIAEGRSGELFF,TGCGCCAGCACCCAAGCAATCGCGGAGGGCCGGTCCGGGGAGCTGTTTTTT
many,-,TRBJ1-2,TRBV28,CASSFPDTLYGYTF,TGTGCCAGCAGTTTTCCTGACACCCTCTATGGCTACACCTTC
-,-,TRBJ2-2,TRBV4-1,CASSQDQARGPNTGELFF,TGCGCCAGCAGCCAAGATCAGGCCCGTGGGCCCAACACCGGGGAGCTGTTTTTT
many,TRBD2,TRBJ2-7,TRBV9,CASSVGAGGPYEQYF,TGTGCCAGCAGCGTAGGGGCGGGAGGGCCGTACGAGCAGTACTTC
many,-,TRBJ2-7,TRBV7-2,CASTPQSGALGNEQYF,TGTGCCAGCACCCCCCAGTCGGGCGCCTTAGGGAACGAGCAGTACTTC
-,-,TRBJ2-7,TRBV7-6,CASQLWGGEAYEQYF,TGTGCCAGCCAACTTTGGGGCGGGGAGGCCTACGAGCAGTACTTC
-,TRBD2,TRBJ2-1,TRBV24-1,CATSDTRTLAGVRNEQFF,TGTGCCACCAGTGATACCCGGACCCTAGCGGGAGTTCGGAATGAGCAGTTCTTC
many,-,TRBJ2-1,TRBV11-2,CASSLAAVNEQFF,TGTGCCAGCAGCTTAGCGGCAGTTAATGAGCAGTTCTTC
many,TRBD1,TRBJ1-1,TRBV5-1,CASRAQGLNTEAFF,TGCGCCAGCCGCGCACAGGGGCTGAACACTGAAGCTTTCTTT
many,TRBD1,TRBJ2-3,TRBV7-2,CASSLMGQSEYF,TGTGCCAGCAGCTTAATGGGACAGTCGGAGTATTTT
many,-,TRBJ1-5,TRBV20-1,CSARGPGISNQPQHF,TGCAGTGCTAGAGGCCCAGGGATTAGCAATCAGCCCCAGCATTTT
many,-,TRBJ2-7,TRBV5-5,CASKKTDPYEQYF,TGTGCCAGTAAAAAGACGGATCCCTACGAGCAGTACTTC
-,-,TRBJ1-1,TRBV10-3,CAISEGNTEAFF,TGTGCCATCAGTGAGGGGAACACTGAAGCTTTCTTT
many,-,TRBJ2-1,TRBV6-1,CASGYSEADNSYNEQFF,TGTGCCAGCGGATATTCAGAAGCGGACAACTCCTACAATGAGCAGTTCTTC
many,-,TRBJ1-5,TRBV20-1,CSAMTVSNQPQHF,TGCAGTGCTATGACAGTGAGCAATCAGCCCCAGCATTTT
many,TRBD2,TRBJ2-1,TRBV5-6,CASSAGLALYNEQFF,TGTGCCAGCAGCGCCGGACTAGCGCTATACAATGAGCAGTTCTTC
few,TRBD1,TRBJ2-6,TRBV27,CAGSSRGPLSGANVLTF,TGTGCCGGCAGTTCCAGGGGGCCCTTGTCTGGGGCCAACGTCCTGACTTTC
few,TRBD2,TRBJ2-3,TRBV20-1,CSARDRLNGRADTQYF,TGCAGTGCTAGAGATCGACTAAACGGGAGGGCAGATACGCAGTATTTT
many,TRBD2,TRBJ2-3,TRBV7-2,CASSLVAGRFSDTQYF,TGTGCCAGCAGCTTAGTGGCCGGGAGGTTTTCAGATACGCAGTATTTT
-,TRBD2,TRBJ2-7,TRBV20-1,CSAHTSGRTRSYEQYF,TGCAGTGCTCATACTAGCGGGAGGACCCGCTCCTACGAGCAGTACTTC
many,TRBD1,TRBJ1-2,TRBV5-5,CASSPGTAPLNYGYTF,TGTGCCAGCAGCCCGGGGACAGCCCCACTCAACTATGGCTACACCTTC
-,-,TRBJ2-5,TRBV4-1,CASSQDPVPLETQYF,TGCGCCAGCAGCCAAGACCCGGTCCCCCTAGAGACCCAGTACTTC
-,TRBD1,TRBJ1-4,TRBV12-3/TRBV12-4,CASRRGQTNEKLFF,TGTGCCAGCAGAAGGGGACAGACTAATGAAAAACTGTTTTTT
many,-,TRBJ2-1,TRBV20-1,CSADPHYNEQFF,TGCAGTGCAGACCCCCACTACAATGAGCAGTTCTTC
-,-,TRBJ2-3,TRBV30,CAWSGLKGQRLTNTQYF,TGTGCCTGGAGTGGCCTTAAGGGACAAAGATTAACTAATACGCAGTATTTT
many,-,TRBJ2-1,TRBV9,CASSVAVSGGSYNEQFF,TGTGCCAGCAGCGTAGCAGTTAGCGGAGGCTCCTACAATGAGCAGTTCTTC
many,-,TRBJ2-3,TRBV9,CASSVVEGGSKSDTQYF,TGTGCCAGCAGCGTAGTGGAAGGCGGGTCTAAATCAGATACGCAGTATTTT
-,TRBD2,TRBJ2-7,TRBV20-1,CSAPRTSGTSYEQYF,TGCAGTGCTCCACGGACTAGCGGGACCTCCTACGAGCAGTACTTC
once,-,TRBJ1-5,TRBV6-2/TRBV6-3,CASSGQLTGNQPQHF,TGTGCCAGCAGTGGGCAACTCACGGGCAATCAGCCCCAGCATTTT